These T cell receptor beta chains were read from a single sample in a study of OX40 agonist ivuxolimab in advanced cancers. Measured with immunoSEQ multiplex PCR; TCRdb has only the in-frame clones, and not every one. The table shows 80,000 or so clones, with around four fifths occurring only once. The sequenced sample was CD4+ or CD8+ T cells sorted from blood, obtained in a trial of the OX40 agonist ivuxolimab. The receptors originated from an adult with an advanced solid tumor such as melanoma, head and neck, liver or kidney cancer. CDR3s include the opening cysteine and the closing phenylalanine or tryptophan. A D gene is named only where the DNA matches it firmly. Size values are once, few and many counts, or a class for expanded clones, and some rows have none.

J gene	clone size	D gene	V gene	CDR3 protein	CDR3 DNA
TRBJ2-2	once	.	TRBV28	CASMEGFTGELFF	TGTGCCAGCATGGAGGGTTTCACCGGGGAGCTGTTTTTT
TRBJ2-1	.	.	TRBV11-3	CASSLTGYEQFF	TGTGCCAGCAGCTTAACAGGGTATGAGCAGTTCTTC
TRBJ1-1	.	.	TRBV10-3	CAIRSRVGNTEAFF	TGTGCCATCCGTTCCAGGGTCGGAAACACTGAAGCTTTCTTT
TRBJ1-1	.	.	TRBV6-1	CASKFGPNTEAFF	TGTGCCAGTAAATTTGGCCCGAACACTGAAGCTTTCTTT
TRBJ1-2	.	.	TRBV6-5	CASSYSIGDGYTF	TGTGCCAGCAGTTACTCGATAGGGGATGGCTACACCTTC
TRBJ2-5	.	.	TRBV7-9	CASSPDTREQYF	TGTGCCAGCAGCCCGGACACTAGGGAGCAGTACTTC
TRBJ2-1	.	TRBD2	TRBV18	CASSPLAEAVGEQFF	TGTGCCAGCTCACCTCTAGCGGAAGCTGTGGGGGAGCAGTTCTTC
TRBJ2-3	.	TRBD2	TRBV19	CASSTPGLAGADTQYF	TGTGCCAGTAGTACACCGGGACTAGCGGGGGCAGATACGCAGTATTTT
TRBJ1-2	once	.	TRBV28	CASSFQGARYGYTF	TGTGCCAGCAGTTTCCAGGGTGCTAGGTATGGCTACACCTTC
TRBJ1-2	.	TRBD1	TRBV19	CASTPGQGSGGYTF	TGTGCCAGTACCCCCGGACAGGGGAGCGGTGGCTACACCTTC
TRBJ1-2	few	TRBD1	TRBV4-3	CASSQVLDRNYGYTF	TGCGCCAGCAGCCAAGTTTTGGACAGGAACTATGGCTACACCTTC
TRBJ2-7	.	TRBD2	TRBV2	CASSEEGSSGSYEQYF	TGTGCCAGCAGTGAAGAGGGGTCTAGCGGGAGCTACGAGCAGTACTTC
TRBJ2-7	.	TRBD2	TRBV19	CASKGLADSYEQYF	TGTGCCAGTAAAGGACTAGCGGACTCCTACGAGCAGTACTTC
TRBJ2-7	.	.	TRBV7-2	CASSLVGAETYEQYF	TGTGCCAGCAGCTTAGTTGGGGCAGAGACCTACGAGCAGTACTTC
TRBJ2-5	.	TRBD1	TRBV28	CASSLGQGGEETQYF	TGTGCCAGCAGTTTAGGACAGGGGGGAGAAGAGACCCAGTACTTC
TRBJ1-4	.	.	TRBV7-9	CASTSSLGLATNEKLFF	TGTGCCAGCACCTCCTCGCTAGGGTTGGCAACTAATGAAAAACTGTTTTTT
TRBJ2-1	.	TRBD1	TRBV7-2	CASSLGQGNYNEQFF	TGTGCCAGCAGCTTAGGACAGGGCAACTACAATGAGCAGTTCTTC
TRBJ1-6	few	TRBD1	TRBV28	CASSTGTGESPLHF	TGTGCCAGCAGCACCGGGACAGGAGAGTCACCCCTCCACTTT
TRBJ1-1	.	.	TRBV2	CASSEQAREAFF	TGTGCCAGCAGTGAACAGGCCCGTGAAGCTTTCTTT
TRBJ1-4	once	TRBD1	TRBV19	CASSTVFDRGNEKLFF	TGTGCCAGTAGTACGGTTTTCGACAGGGGTAATGAAAAACTGTTTTTT
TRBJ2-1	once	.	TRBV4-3	CASSQDLTESSYNEQFF	TGCGCCAGCAGCCAAGATCTGACCGAGAGCTCCTACAATGAGCAGTTCTTC